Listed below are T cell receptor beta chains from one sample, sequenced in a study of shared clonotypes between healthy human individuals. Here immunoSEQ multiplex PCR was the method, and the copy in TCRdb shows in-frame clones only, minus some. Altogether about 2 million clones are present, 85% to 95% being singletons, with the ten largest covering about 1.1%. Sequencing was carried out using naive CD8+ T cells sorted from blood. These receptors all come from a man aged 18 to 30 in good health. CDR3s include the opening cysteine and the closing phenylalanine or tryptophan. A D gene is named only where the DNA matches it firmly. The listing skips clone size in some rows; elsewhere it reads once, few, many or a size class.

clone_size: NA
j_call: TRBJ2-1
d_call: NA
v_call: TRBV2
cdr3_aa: CASSEAQGLYNEQFF
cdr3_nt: TGTGCCAGCAGTGAAGCGCAGGGTTTGTACAATGAGCAGTTCTTC

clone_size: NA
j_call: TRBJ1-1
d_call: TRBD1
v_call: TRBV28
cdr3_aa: CASRLGGNTEAFF
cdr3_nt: TGTGCCAGCAGATTAGGGGGCAACACTGAAGCTTTCTTT

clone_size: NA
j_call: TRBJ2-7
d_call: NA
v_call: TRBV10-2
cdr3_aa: CASRARDEQYF
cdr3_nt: TGCGCCAGCAGGGCACGAGACGAGCAGTACTTC

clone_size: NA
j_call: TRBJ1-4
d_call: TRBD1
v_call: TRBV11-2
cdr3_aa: CASSLGRTGANEKLFF
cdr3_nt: TGTGCCAGCAGCTTAGGGCGGACAGGGGCTAATGAAAAACTGTTTTTT

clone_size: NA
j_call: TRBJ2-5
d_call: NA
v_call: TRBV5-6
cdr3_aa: CASSLFLTGPRVQYF
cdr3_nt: TGTGCCAGCAGCTTGTTTCTGACAGGTCCCCGGGTCCAGTACTTC

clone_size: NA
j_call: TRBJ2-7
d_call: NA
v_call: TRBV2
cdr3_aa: CASSYLAYEQYF
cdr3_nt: TGTGCCAGCAGTTATCTAGCGTACGAGCAGTACTTC

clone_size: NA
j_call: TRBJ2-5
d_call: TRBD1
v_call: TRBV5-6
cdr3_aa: CASSSGTGGLQETQYF
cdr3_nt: TGTGCCAGCAGCAGCGGGACAGGGGGCCTCCAAGAGACCCAGTACTTC

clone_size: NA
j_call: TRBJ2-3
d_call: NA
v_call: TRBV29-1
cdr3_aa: CSVVDTQYF
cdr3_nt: TGCAGCGTTGTAGATACGCAGTATTTT

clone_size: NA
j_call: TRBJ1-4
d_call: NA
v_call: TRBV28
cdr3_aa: CASSFLGGRANEKLFF
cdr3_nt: TGTGCCAGCAGTTTCCTTGGGGGCAGGGCAAATGAAAAACTGTTTTTT

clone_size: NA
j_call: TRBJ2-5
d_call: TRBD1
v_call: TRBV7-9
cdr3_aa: CASTPWARGQGEETQYF
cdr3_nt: TGTGCCAGCACCCCCTGGGCCAGGGGACAGGGGGAAGAGACCCAGTACTTC

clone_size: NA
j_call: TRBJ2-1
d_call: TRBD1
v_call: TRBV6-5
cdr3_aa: CASSSPDREIGEQFF
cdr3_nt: TGTGCCAGCAGTTCCCCGGACAGGGAGATTGGTGAGCAGTTCTTC

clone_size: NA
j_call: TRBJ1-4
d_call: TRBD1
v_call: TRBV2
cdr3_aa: CASSEAGPGRGRSNEKLFF
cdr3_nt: TGTGCCAGCAGTGAAGCGGGACCTGGCAGGGGGCGGTCTAATGAAAAACTGTTTTTT

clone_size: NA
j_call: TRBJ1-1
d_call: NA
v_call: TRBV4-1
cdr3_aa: CASSQDSEVPNTEAFF
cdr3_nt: TGCGCCAGCAGCCAAGATTCAGAAGTCCCGAACACTGAAGCTTTCTTT

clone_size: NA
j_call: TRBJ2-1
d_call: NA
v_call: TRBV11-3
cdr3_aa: CASSAGGTDTDEQFF
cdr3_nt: TGTGCCAGCAGCGCCGGAGGTACAGATACGGATGAGCAGTTCTTC

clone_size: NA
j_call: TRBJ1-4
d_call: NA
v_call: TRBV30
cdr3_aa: CASSYGEKLFF
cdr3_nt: TGTGCCTCCTCGTACGGTGAAAAACTGTTTTTT

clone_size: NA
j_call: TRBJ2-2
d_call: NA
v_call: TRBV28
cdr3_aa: CASSYPSRGIPGELFF
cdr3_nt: TGTGCCAGCAGTTACCCGAGCAGGGGAATTCCCGGGGAGCTGTTTTTT

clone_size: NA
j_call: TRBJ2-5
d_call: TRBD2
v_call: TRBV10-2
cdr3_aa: CASSERLAGVRETQYF
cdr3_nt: TGCGCCAGCAGTGAGAGGCTAGCGGGAGTTCGAGAGACCCAGTACTTC

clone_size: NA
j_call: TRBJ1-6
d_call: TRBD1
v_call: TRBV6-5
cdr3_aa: CASRGTGGNSPLHF
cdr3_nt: TGTGCCAGCAGAGGGACAGGCGGAAATTCACCCCTCCACTTT

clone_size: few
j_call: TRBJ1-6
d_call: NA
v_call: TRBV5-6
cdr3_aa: CASSMGRTYNSPLHF
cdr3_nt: TGTGCCAGCAGCATGGGACGGACCTATAATTCACCCCTCCACTTT

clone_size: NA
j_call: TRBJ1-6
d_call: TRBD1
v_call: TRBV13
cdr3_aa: CASSANRGGSPLHF
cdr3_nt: TGTGCCAGCAGCGCCAACAGGGGTGGTTCACCCCTCCACTTT

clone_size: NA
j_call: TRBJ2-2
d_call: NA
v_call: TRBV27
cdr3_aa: CASSLWAGGELFF
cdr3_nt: TGTGCCAGCAGTTTATGGGCCGGCGGGGAGCTGTTTTTT

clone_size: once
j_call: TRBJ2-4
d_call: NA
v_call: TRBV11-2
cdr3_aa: CASSSGRNIQYF
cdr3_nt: TGTGCCAGCAGCTCGGGGAGGAACATTCAGTACTTC

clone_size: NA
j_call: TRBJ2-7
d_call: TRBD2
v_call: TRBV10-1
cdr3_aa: CASRELRSMTAGEGYEQYF
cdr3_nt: TGCGCCAGCAGGGAGCTCAGGAGTATGACGGCGGGAGAAGGGTACGAGCAGTACTTC

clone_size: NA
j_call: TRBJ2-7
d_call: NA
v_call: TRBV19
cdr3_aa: CASSMVAAEYEQYF
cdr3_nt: TGTGCCAGTAGTATGGTTGCCGCAGAGTACGAGCAGTACTTC

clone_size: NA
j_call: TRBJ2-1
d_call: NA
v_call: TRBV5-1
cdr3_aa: CASSLELSGRGWNEQFF
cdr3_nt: TGCGCCAGCAGCTTGGAACTCTCCGGAAGGGGTTGGAATGAGCAGTTCTTC

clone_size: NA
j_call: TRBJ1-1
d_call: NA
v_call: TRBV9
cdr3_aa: CASSVGGATEAFF
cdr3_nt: TGTGCCAGCAGCGTCGGTGGGGCCACTGAAGCTTTCTTT

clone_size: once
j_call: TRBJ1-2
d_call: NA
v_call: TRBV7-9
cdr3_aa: CASSSAGAYGYTF
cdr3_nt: TGTGCCAGCAGCTCCGCCGGGGCCTATGGCTACACCTTC

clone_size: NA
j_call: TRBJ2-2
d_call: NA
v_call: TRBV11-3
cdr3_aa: CASSWGANTGELFF
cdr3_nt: TGTGCCAGCAGCTGGGGTGCAAACACCGGGGAGCTGTTTTTT

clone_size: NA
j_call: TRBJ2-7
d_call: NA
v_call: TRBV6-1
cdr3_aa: CASSEMIEGESYEQYF
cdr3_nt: TGTGCCAGCAGTGAAATGATTGAGGGGGAATCCTACGAGCAGTACTTC

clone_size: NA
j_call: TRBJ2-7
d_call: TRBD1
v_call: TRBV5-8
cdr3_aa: CASSLPGQLNYEQYF
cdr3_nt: TGTGCCAGCAGCCTTCCGGGACAGCTTAACTACGAGCAGTACTTC

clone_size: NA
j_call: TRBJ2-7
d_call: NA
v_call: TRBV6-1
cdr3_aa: CASSEERTASGYEQYF
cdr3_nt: TGTGCCAGCAGTGAAGAAAGGACAGCTTCTGGGTACGAGCAGTACTTC

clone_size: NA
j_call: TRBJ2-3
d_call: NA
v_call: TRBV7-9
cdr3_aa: CASSSPTGAGDTQYF
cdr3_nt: TGTGCCAGCAGCTCGCCGACAGGAGCAGGAGATACGCAGTATTTT

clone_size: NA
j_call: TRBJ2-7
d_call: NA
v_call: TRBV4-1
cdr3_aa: CASSPSQGNLYEQYF
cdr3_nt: TGCGCCAGCAGCCCTAGCCAGGGAAACCTCTACGAGCAGTACTTC

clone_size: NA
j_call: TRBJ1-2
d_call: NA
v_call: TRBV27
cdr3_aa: CASSSTVPEGWGNYGYTF
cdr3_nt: TGTGCCAGCAGTTCCACTGTTCCTGAGGGGTGGGGGAACTATGGCTACACCTTC

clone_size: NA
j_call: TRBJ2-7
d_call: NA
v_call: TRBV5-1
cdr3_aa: CASSPKPQTSYEQYF
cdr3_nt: TGCGCCAGCAGCCCAAAGCCACAGACGTCGTACGAGCAGTACTTC

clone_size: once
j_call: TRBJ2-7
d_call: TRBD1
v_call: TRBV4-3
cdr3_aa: CASSQEWADRGYSYEQYF
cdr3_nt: TGCGCCAGCAGCCAAGAATGGGCGGACAGGGGGTATTCCTACGAGCAGTACTTC

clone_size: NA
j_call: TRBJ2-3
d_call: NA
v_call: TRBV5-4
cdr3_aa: CASSLGPEGPDTQYF
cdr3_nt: TGTGCCAGCAGCTTGGGCCCCGAGGGCCCCGATACGCAGTATTTT

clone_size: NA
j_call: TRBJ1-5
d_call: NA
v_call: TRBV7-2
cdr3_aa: CASSSQGNEQPQHF
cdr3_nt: TGTGCCAGCAGCTCCCAGGGGAACGAACAGCCCCAGCATTTT

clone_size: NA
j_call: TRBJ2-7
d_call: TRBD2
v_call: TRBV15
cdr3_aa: CATSRDMIAGSYEQYF
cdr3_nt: TGTGCCACCAGCAGAGATATGATAGCGGGATCCTACGAGCAGTACTTC

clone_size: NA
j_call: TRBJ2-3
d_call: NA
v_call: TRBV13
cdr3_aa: CASSFSGERTDTQYF
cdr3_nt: TGTGCCAGCAGCTTTTCTGGGGAGCGGACAGATACGCAGTATTTT

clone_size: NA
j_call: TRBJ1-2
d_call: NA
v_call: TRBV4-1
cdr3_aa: CASSQVQPNYGYTF
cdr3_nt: TGCGCCAGCAGCCAAGTACAGCCTAACTATGGCTACACCTTC

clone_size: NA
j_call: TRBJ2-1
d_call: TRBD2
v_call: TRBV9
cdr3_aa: CASSVGTSGNNEQFF
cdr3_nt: TGTGCCAGCAGCGTAGGGACTAGCGGTAACAATGAGCAGTTCTTC

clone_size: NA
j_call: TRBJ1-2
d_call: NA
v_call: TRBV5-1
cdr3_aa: CASSLTSALYGYTF
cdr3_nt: TGCGCCAGCAGCTTGACATCAGCTTTATATGGCTACACCTTC

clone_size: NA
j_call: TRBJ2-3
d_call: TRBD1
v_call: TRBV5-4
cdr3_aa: CASSLETGEGDTQYF
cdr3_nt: TGTGCCAGCAGCTTGGAAACAGGGGAAGGAGATACGCAGTATTTT

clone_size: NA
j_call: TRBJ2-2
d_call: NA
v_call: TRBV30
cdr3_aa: CAWSVLLNTGELFF
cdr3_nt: TGTGCCTGGAGTGTTCTCCTCAACACCGGGGAGCTGTTTTTT

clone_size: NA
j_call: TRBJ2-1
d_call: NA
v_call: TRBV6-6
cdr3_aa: CASSGWDSYNEQFF
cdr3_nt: TGTGCCAGCTCGGGGTGGGACTCCTACAATGAGCAGTTCTTC

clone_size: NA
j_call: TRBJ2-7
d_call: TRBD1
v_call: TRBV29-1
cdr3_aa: CSVWTGGGYEQYF
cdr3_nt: TGCAGCGTTTGGACAGGGGGGGGTTACGAGCAGTACTTC

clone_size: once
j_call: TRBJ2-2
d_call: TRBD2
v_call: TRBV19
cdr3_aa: CASSIGAGANTGELFF
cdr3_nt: TGTGCCAGCAGTATAGGAGCGGGGGCGAACACCGGGGAGCTGTTTTTT

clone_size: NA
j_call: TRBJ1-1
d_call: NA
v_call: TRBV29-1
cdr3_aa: CSVEDLGRPAEAFF
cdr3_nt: TGCAGCGTTGAAGATCTCGGCAGGCCAGCTGAAGCTTTCTTT

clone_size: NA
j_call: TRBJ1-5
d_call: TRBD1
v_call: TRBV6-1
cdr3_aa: CASSGDRANQPQHF
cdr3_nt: TGTGCCAGCAGTGGGGACAGGGCCAATCAGCCCCAGCATTTT

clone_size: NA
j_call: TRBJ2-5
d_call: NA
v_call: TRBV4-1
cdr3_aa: CASSAGRETQYF
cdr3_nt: TGCGCCAGCAGCGCGGGTCGGGAGACCCAGTACTTC

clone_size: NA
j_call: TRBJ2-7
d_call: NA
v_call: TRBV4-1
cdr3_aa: CASSQETTESSYEQYF
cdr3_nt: TGCGCCAGCAGCCAAGAAACGACGGAAAGCTCCTACGAGCAGTACTTC

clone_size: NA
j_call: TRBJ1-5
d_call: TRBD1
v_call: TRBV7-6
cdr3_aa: CASSPGQGNQPQHF
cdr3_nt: TGTGCCAGCAGCCCGGGACAGGGGAATCAGCCCCAGCATTTT

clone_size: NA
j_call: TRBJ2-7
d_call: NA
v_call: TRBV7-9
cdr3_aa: CASSLWTHAIYEQYF
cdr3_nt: TGTGCCAGCAGCTTATGGACCCATGCAATCTACGAGCAGTACTTC

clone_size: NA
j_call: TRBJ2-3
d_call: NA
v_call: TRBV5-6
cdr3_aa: CASSLGVVVNTQYF
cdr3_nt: TGTGCCAGCAGCTTGGGGGTCGTGGTGAATACGCAGTATTTT